This section outlines one T cell receptor (beta chain) sequence together with its context. This sample is drawn from a study of T-cell memory formation after mild COVID-19. Between the trimmed V and J ends, which lost 1 base and 1 base, there was a span of 14 bases. There are 16 residues in the CDR3. The germline V gene has CDR1 DFQATT and CDR2 SNEGSKA (reference sequence). TCRdb fed the 5' RACE reads into MiXCR, producing one record per CDR3 protein. This table holds roughly 130,000 distinct CDR3 sequences, approximately 15% found once. This TCR was recovered from a man between 18 and 29 years old who had mild COVID-19 (a few samples of this study predate the infection). Cell type and time point are not known. J is TRBJ1-3 and V is TRBV20-1, with D possibly being TRBD1 (5 bases). Input material: PBMCs or a T cell subset sorted from them (not recorded which). The CDR3 protein is CSARARGRESGNTIYF. Written as DNA, the CDR3 is TGCAGTGCTAGAGCGAGGGGAAGGGAATCTGGAAACACCATATATTTT.